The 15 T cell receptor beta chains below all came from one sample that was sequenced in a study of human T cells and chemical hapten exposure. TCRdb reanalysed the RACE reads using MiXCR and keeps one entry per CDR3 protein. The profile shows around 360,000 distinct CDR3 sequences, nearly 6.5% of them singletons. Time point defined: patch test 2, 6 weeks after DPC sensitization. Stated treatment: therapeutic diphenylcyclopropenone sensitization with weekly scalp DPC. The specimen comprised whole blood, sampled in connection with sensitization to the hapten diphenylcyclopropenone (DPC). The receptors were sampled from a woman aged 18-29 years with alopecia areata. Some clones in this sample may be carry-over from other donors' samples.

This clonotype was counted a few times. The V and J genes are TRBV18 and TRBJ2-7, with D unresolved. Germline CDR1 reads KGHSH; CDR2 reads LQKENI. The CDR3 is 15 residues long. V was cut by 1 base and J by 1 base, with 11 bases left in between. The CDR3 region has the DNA TGTGCCAGCTCACCACTGGGAAGGGCTTCCTACGAGCAGTACTTC. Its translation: CASSPLGRASYEQYF.

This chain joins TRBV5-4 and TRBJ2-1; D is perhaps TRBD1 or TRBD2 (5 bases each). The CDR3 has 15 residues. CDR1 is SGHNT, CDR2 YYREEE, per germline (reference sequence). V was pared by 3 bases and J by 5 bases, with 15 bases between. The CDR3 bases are TGTGCCAGCAGCTCCAAGAAAAGGGGAGACAATGAGCAGTTCTTC. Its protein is CASSSKKRGDNEQFF.

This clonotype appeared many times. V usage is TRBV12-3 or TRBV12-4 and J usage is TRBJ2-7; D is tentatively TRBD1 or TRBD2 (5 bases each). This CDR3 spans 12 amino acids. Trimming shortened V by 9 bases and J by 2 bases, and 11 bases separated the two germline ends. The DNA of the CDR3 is TGTGCCAGTAGGGACGGGACCTACGAGCAGTACTTC. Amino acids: CASRDGTYEQYF.

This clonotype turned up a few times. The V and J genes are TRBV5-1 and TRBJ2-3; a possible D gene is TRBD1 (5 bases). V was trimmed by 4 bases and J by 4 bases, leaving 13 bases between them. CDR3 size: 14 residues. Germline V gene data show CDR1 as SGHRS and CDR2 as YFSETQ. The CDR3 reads CASSGNTGADTQYF. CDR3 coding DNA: TGCGCCAGCAGCGGGAACACAGGCGCAGATACGCAGTATTTT. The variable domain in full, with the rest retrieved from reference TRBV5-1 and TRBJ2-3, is KAGVTQTPRYLIKTRGQQVTLSCSPISGHRSVSWYQQTPGQGLQFLFEYFSETQRNKGNFPGRFSGRQFSNSRSEMNVSTLELGDSALYLCASSGNTGADTQYFGPGTRLTVL.

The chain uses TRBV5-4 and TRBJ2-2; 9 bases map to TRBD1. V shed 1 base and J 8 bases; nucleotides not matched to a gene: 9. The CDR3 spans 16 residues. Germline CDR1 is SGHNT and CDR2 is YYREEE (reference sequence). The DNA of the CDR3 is TGTGCCAGCAGCTTGAGGGGACAGGGACCGGCTGGGGAGCTGTTTTTT. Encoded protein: CASSLRGQGPAGELFF. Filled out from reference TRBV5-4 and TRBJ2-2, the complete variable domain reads ETGVTQSPTHLIKTRGQQVTLRCSSQSGHNTVSWYQQALGQGPQFIFQYYREEENGRGNFPPRFSGLQFPNYSSELNVNALELDDSALYLCASSLRGQGPAGELFFGEGSRLTVL.

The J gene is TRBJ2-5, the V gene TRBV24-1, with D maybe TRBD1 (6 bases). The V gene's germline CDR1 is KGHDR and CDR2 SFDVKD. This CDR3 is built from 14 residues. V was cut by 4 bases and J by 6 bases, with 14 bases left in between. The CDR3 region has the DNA TGTGCCACCAGTGAGCACAGGGACCTTCAGACCCAGTACTTC. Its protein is CATSEHRDLQTQYF.

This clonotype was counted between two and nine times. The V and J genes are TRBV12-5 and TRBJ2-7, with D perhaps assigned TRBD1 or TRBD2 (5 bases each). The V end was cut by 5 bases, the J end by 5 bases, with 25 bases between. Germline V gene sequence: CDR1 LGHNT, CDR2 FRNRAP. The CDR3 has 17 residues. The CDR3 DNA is TGTGCTAGTGGTCTGAAGAGTAGCATGGGACGGAAGGACGAGCAGTACTTC. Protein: CASGLKSSMGRKDEQYF.

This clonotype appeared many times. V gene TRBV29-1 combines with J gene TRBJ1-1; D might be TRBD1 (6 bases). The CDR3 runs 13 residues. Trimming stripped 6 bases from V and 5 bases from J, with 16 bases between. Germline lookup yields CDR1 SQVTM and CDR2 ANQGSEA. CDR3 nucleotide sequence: TGCAGCGTGTTACAGGGCCCTCGAACTGAAGCTTTCTTT. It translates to CSVLQGPRTEAFF. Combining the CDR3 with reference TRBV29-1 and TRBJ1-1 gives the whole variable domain SAVISQKPSRDICQRGTSLTIQCQVDSQVTMMFWYRQQPGQSLTLIATANQGSEATYESGFVIDKFPISRPNLTFSTLTVSNMSPEDSSIYLCSVLQGPRTEAFFGQGTRLTVV.

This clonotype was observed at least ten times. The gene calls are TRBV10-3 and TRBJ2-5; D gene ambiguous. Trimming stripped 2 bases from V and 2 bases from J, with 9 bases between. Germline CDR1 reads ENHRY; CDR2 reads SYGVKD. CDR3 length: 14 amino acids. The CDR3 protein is CAISEGLRQETQYF. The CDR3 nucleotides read TGTGCCATCAGTGAGGGCCTGCGACAAGAGACCCAGTACTTC.

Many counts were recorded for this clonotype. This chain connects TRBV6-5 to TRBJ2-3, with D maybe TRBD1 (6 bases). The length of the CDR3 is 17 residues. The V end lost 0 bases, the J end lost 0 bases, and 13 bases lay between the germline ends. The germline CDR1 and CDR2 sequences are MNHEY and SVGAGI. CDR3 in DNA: TGTGCCAGCAGTTACTCCGACAGGAGTTCTAGCACAGATACGCAGTATTTT. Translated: CASSYSDRSSSTDTQYF.

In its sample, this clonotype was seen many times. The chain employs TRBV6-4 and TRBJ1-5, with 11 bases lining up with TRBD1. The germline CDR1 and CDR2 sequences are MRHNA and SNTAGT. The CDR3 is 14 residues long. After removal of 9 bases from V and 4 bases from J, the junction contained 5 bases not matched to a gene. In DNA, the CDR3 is TGTGCCAGTTCCGGGACAGGGGGGAATCAGCCCCAGCATTTT. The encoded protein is CASSGTGGNQPQHF.

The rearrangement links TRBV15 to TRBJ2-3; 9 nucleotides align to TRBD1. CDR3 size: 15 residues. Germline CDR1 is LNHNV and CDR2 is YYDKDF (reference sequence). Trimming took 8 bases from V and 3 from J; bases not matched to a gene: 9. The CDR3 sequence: CATEEDRGATDTQYF. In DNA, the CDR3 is TGTGCCACCGAAGAGGACAGGGGAGCTACAGATACGCAGTATTTT.

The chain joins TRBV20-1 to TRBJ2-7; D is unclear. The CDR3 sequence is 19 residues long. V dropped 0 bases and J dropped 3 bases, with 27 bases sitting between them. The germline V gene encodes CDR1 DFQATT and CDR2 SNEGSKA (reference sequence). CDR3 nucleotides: TGCAGTGCTAGAGATCTGGTTGGGAAAAGGGAACCCTTGGGCTACGAGCAGTACTTC. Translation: CSARDLVGKREPLGYEQYF.

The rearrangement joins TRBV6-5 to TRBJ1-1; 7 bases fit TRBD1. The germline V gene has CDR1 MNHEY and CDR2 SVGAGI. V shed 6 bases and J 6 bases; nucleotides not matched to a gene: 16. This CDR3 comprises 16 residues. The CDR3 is CASRIGQTGNSAEAFF. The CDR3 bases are TGTGCCAGCAGGATAGGACAGACAGGGAATAGTGCTGAAGCTTTCTTT.

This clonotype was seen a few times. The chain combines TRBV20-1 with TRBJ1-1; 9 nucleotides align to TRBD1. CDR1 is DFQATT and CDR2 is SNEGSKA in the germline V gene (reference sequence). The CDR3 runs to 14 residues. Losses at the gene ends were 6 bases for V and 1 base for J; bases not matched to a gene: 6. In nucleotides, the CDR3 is TGCAGTGCGAGGACAGGGGAAGGGAACACTGAAGCTTTCTTT. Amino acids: CSARTGEGNTEAFF.